What follows is one TCR beta chain and its context. Its antigen is still unknown. No much larger clone is present one base from it, and per-base qualities are unavailable. The sample belongs to a study of shared clonotypes between healthy human individuals (dated by TCRdb to 2018 to 2020). Background on the whole study: Three men and two women, aged 18 to 49 years, made up the cohort. The study deeply sequenced blood TCR repertoires of about 5 healthy adults to estimate repertoire size and the extent of clonotype sharing between individuals. Each donor's leukapheresis produced roughly between roughly 0.94 and 9.5 billion PBMCs. To increase sequencing depth and limit assay-specific biases, TCR repertoire library preparation and sequencing were carried out by different laboratories using diverse techniques. Per donor, three plates each were used for CD4 naive and CD4 memory, two for CD8 naive, and one for CD8 memory. Study-level results and caveats: Because the study included only a small number of donors, the genetic and exposure-history diversity represented was limited. Pairwise subsampling led to the expectation that sequencing depth would affect the degree of clonotype sharing among donors. Clonotypes shared by all four sorted-subset donors showed higher generation probabilities than non-shared clonotypes. Sampling was limited to blood, and TCR repertoires in tissue likely differ from TCR repertoires in blood. Naive subsets generally had larger estimated clonotype richness than memory subsets. Even with the large sequencing depth, rarefaction of the sorted-subset datasets indicated that sequencing was incomplete. About 5% of naive CD4, 3% to 4% of naive CD8, about 2.1% of memory CD4, and roughly 0.4% of memory CD8 clonotypes were shared across several donors.

From V the trimming removes 4 bases and from J it removes 2 bases, while the gene matches leave 6 bases of the junction unaccounted for. Including the terminal cysteine and phenylalanine, the CDR3 comprises 16 residues. The only DNA kept is the CDR3, 48 bases in frame from the first base. Using the deep immunoSEQ assay, TCR CDR3 regions were amplified from genomic DNA by multiplex PCR. For each cell subset, the extracted genomic DNA was distributed evenly across all wells of several immunoSEQ 96-well plates, and each plate served as one replicate. For sorted subsets, each replicate PCR was loaded with 150 to 250 ng genomic DNA, equivalent to 30,000 or so T cell genomes. Purified libraries were quantified with a Qubit 3.0 fluorometer, sized on a Bioanalyzer 2100, and re-quantified with the KAPA Library Quantification kit. Every immunoSEQ 96-well plate was sequenced on a dedicated single-read 150-cycle Illumina NextSeq 550 flow cell. Processing in the source paper ran as follows. Because only junctional sequences without quality scores were contained in the immunoSEQ output, filtering matching that applied to full-length reads could not be performed. To assign V/J genes and CDR3, sequences were annotated against IMGT germline references using PyIR, a Python wrapper for IgBLAST v1.9. Reads were filtered out if the reads had weak V/J assignments (E-value above 1e-6), no CDR3, stop codons, out-of-frame junctions, or ambiguous translated residues. A V3J clonotype was defined by an identical inferred V gene, J gene, and CDR3 amino acid sequence. Percentage overlap between repertoires was calculated by dividing the number of shared unique clonotypes by the size of the smaller repertoire. Richness of each repertoire was evaluated using RTK rarefaction, the Chao1 estimator, and Recon v2.1 estimates of unobserved clonotypes. For all TCRbeta clonotypes obtained by the gDNA method from four donors, generation probabilities were computed with OLGA. TCRdb re-hosts the immuneACCESS table, in-frame sequences only. Its copies lack some clones; in the studies checked, an unresolved V gene accounts for under half of them, and the cause for the rest is not known. V and J calls and clone size are copied from that table; D and trimming were computed from the DNA. For this sample the table gives about 2 million clones, of which approximately 94% were detected only once. The top ten hold less than 1.5% of the sample.

CD8 naive samples consisted of CD45RO-negative cells that were positively selected for CCR7, yielding a CD45RA+CCR7+ population without TemRA cells. Donors were healthy HIV-negative adults with no recently reported acute infections or vaccinations. Every donor was a Caucasian adult residing in Nashville, Tennessee, USA. Blood was collected by leukapheresis, and PBMCs were isolated by Ficoll-Histopaque density gradient centrifugation and then cryopreserved in liquid nitrogen vapor phase. Purity and quantity of every magnetically sorted T cell population were checked by analytical flow cytometry. From each sorted fraction, genomic DNA was isolated and quantified by UV absorbance on a Nanodrop 2000c.

The sequence was collected from a man in his late teens or twenties in good health. The sample was naive CD8+ T cells sorted from blood. The cell subset or site label, read with the paper, signifies: CD45RA+CCR7+. The chain links TRBV6-7 with TRBJ2-7; 12 middle bases align to TRBD1. TRBV6-7 is flagged as an ORF with uncertain function. CDR3 protein: CASSSTGTGGPYEQYF. The bases are TGTGCCAGCAGTTCAACCGGGACAGGGGGCCCCTACGAGCAGTACTTC.